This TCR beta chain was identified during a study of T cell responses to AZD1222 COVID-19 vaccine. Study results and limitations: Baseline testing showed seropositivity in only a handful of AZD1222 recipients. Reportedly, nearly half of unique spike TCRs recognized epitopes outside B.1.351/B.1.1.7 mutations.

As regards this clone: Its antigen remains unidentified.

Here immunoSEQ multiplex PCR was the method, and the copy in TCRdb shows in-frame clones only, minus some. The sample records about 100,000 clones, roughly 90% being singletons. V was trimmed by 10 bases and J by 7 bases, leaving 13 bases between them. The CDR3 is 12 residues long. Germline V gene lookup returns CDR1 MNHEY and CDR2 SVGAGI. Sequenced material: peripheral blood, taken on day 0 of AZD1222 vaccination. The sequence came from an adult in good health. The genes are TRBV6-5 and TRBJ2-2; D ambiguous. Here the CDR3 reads CAIPIGRGELFF. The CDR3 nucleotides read TGTGCCATCCCTATCGGGCGCGGGGAGCTGTTTTTT.